The 19 T cell receptor beta chains in this list originate from one sample, sequenced in a study of OX40 agonist ivuxolimab in advanced cancers. The repertoire was sequenced with immunoSEQ multiplex PCR; TCRdb's copy has only in-frame clones and lacks some. Altogether 60,000 to 65,000 clones are present, about 91% being singletons, with the ten largest covering 12%. The sample was CD4+ or CD8+ T cells sorted from blood, taken in a trial of the OX40 agonist ivuxolimab. All receptors come from an adult with an advanced solid tumor such as melanoma, head and neck, liver or kidney cancer.

V gene TRBV9 combines with J gene TRBJ1-2; 7 bases are a match to TRBD1. This CDR3 has 17 residues. V was pared by 3 bases and J by 5 bases, with 16 bases of the junction left unmatched. Germline lookup yields CDR1 SGDLS and CDR2 YYNGEE. This chain's CDR3 is CASSAGAIDRAPYGYTF. CDR3 bases: TGTGCCAGCAGCGCGGGGGCCATCGACAGGGCGCCTTATGGCTACACCTTC.

This clone was detected only a few times. V is TRBV27 and J is TRBJ1-5; D remains ambiguous. The CDR3 extends over 13 amino acids. V was shortened by 3 bases and J by 2 bases, with 5 bases between the two germline ends. CDR1 is MNHEY, CDR2 SMNVEV, per germline (reference sequence). This chain's CDR3 is CASSFLGNQPQHF. In DNA, the CDR3 is TGTGCCAGCAGTTTCTTGGGCAATCAGCCCCAGCATTTT.

The genes are TRBV27 and TRBJ1-1, with 9 bases that match TRBD1. The V segment lost 5 bases and the J segment 4 bases; nucleotides outside the gene matches: 8. Germline values: CDR1 MNHEY, CDR2 SMNVEV (reference sequence). The CDR3 runs 15 residues. CDR3 DNA sequence: TGTGCCAGCAGTCCACAGGGGGCCCCTAGCACTGAAGCTTTCTTT. Translation: CASSPQGAPSTEAFF.

This chain joins TRBV28 and TRBJ2-7; 8 bases fit TRBD1. Germline V gives CDR1 MDHEN, CDR2 SYDVKM. The CDR3 sequence is 17 residues long. J was trimmed by 3 bases and V by 4 bases; bases with no gene match: 14. The DNA of the CDR3 is TGTGCCAGCAGTTCTTTGGGGAGGACAGGGATCTTCTACGAGCAGTACTTC. Residues: CASSSLGRTGIFYEQYF.

The J gene is TRBJ2-7, the V gene TRBV19; 12 bases are a match to TRBD2. The CDR3 consists of 18 residues. V dropped 1 base and J dropped 0; count of bases not matched to a gene: 7. Looked up from germline, CDR1 is LNHDA and CDR2 is SQIVND (reference sequence). The DNA for the CDR3 is TGTGCCAGTAGTATAGGACTAGCGGGAGTCGTAAGCTCCTACGAGCAGTACTTC. The encoded protein is CASSIGLAGVVSSYEQYF. The full variable domain, in which reference TRBV19 and TRBJ2-7 provide the parts outside the CDR3, is DGGITQSPKYLFRKEGQNVTLSCEQNLNHDAMYWYRQDPGQGLRLIYYSQIVNDFQKGDIAEGYSVSREKKESFPLTVTSAQKNPTAFYLCASSIGLAGVVSSYEQYFGPGTRLTVT.

This clone was seen more than once but under ten times. This CDR3 is CASNLPGQGITEAFF. DNA of the CDR3: TGCGCCAGCAACCTACCGGGACAGGGGATAACTGAAGCTTTCTTT. The chain has TRBV4-1 and TRBJ1-1, with 10 bases matching TRBD1. Germline values: CDR1 MGHRA, CDR2 YSYEKL. V trimming: 7 bases; J trimming: 5 bases; junction bases outside the gene matches: 10. The CDR3 extends over 15 amino acids.

The CDR3, as DNA: TGTGCCTGGAGTCCTGCTCCAGGGATTCTTCAAGAGACCCAGTACTTC. Translation: CAWSPAPGILQETQYF. The gene calls are TRBV30 and TRBJ2-5, with D possibly being TRBD1 (5 bases). From germline, CDR1 is GTSNPN and CDR2 SVGIG (reference sequence). V was pared by 2 bases and J by 2 bases, with 18 bases between. The CDR3 has 16 amino acids.

This clone was detected only a few times. V is TRBV6-5 and J is TRBJ1-4; D is unresolved. The CDR3 sequence is 14 residues long. From germline, CDR1 is MNHEY and CDR2 SVGAGI. V lost 5 bases and J lost 0, with 7 bases in between. The CDR3 sequence is CASSVQPTNEKLFF. The CDR3 coding sequence is TGTGCCAGCAGTGTCCAGCCAACTAATGAAAAACTGTTTTTT.

This clone showed up just a few times. The V and J genes are TRBV4-1 and TRBJ2-3; 8 nucleotides line up with TRBD2. The junction had 7 bases not matched to a gene; V was cut back by 0 bases and J by 2 bases. Germline lookup yields CDR1 MGHRA and CDR2 YSYEKL. This CDR3 is 17 amino acids long. CDR3 nucleotide sequence: TGCGCCAGCAGCCAAGATAGAACGGGAGGGGTCACAGATACGCAGTATTTT. Translating gives CASSQDRTGGVTDTQYF.

CDR3 sequence (DNA): TGTGCCAGCAGCAAAACGGGGCTAGGAAAGGAGCAGTTCTTC. Its protein is CASSKTGLGKEQFF. This chain links TRBV6-5 with TRBJ2-1; D may correspond to TRBD1 or TRBD2 (5 bases each). The V gene lost 6 bases and the J gene lost 10 bases, with 19 bases spanning the gap. The germline gives CDR1 MNHEY, CDR2 SVGAGI. The CDR3 has 14 amino acids.

This clone showed up just a few times. This chain links TRBV27 with TRBJ1-1; no definite D call. The V end was cut by 5 bases, the J end by 7 bases, with 17 bases between. Germline V gene lookup returns CDR1 MNHEY and CDR2 SMNVEV (reference sequence). The CDR3 consists of 14 residues. CDR3 amino acids: CASSPRPLGSEAFF. The CDR3 nucleotides read TGTGCCAGCAGTCCCCGCCCGCTTGGTAGTGAAGCTTTCTTT.

V gene TRBV6-6 combines with J gene TRBJ2-1, with no clear D. The CDR3 spans 15 residues. V dropped 2 bases and J dropped 1 base, with 9 bases sitting between them. Per germline, CDR1 MNHNY and CDR2 SVGAGI (reference sequence). The CDR3 DNA reads TGTGCCAGCAGTTACCGGCTTGGGTCCTACAATGAGCAGTTCTTC. The encoded protein is CASSYRLGSYNEQFF.

The chain uses TRBV7-6 and TRBJ1-5; D remains unclear. Germline V gene lookup returns CDR1 SGHVS and CDR2 FNYEAQ. V lost 1 base and J 7 bases, leaving 11 bases between the germline ends. This CDR3 contains 14 residues. Here the CDR3 DNA reads TGTGCCAGCAGCTTAGAGGTAGGGATCCAGCCCCAGCATTTT. Its translation: CASSLEVGIQPQHF.

Points on this clone: The conserved closing phenylalanine or tryptophan is absent in this CDR3, likely reflecting a read error. The chain couples TRBV7-6 to TRBJ1-5; D unresolved. The germline gives CDR1 SGHVS, CDR2 FNYEAQ. The CDR3 runs 14 residues. V was shortened by 0 bases and J by 6 bases, with 9 bases between the two germline ends. The CDR3 DNA sequence: TGTGCCAGCAGCTTAGCTGAGGCGGGTCAGCCCCAGCATGTT. The encoded protein is CASSLAEAGQPQHV.

This chain joins TRBV18 and TRBJ2-7; D may be TRBD1 (6 bases). Trimming stripped 3 bases from V and 0 bases from J, with 15 bases between. The CDR3 is 16 residues long. CDR1 is KGHSH and CDR2 is LQKENI in the germline V gene. The CDR3 region is CASSPVGQTSSYEQYF. In DNA form, the CDR3 reads TGTGCCAGCTCACCGGTAGGACAGACGAGCTCCTACGAGCAGTACTTC.

The genes are TRBV27 and TRBJ1-2; the match to TRBD1 covers 7 bases. The CDR3 length is 16 residues. With V trimmed by 6 bases and J by 1 base, 11 bases remained unmatched. Per germline, CDR1 MNHEY and CDR2 SMNVEV (reference sequence). The CDR3 DNA follows: TGTGCCAGCAGACCCCGGGACAGCCCAATTAACTATGGCTACACCTTC. Translating it yields CASRPRDSPINYGYTF.

V and J are TRBV7-9 and TRBJ2-7; unclear D gene. The germline V gene has CDR1 SEHNR and CDR2 FQNEAQ (reference sequence). Trimming removed 5 bases from V and 6 bases from J, with 14 bases in between. The CDR3 has 13 amino acids. CDR3 region: CASSTARVSEQYF. The DNA of the CDR3 is TGTGCCAGCAGCACAGCGAGAGTCAGCGAGCAGTACTTC.

On this clone itself: One junction end does not reproduce the germline sequence, and a read error may be involved. The chain couples TRBV19 to TRBJ2-7, with D possibly matching TRBD2 (6 bases). The CDR3 totals 14 residues. Germline V lookup: CDR1 LNHDA, CDR2 SQIVND (reference sequence). Here the CDR3 DNA reads TGTGCCAGTAGTTGGGGACTCCCATCCTCCGAGCAGTACTTC. Translating gives CASSWGLPSSEQYF.

This chain links TRBV9 with TRBJ2-3; 7 positions agree with TRBD1. From germline, CDR1 is SGDLS and CDR2 YYNGEE. V gave up 0 bases and J gave up 4 bases; unmatched junction bases: 5. The CDR3 extends over 15 amino acids. CDR3 in DNA: TGTGCCAGCAGCGTAGGGGCAGGGGGTGCAGATACGCAGTATTTT. Translation gives CASSVGAGGADTQYF.